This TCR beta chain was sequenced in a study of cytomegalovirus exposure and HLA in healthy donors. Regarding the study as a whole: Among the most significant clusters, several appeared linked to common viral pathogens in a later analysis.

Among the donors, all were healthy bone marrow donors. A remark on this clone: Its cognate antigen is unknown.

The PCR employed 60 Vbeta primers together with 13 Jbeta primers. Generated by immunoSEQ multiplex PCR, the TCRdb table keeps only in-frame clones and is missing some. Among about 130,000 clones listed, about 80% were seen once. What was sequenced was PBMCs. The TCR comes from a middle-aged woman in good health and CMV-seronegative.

The CDR3 DNA reads TGTGCCAGCAGCTTGGGTCAGGGTGGAAACACCATATATTTT. This translates into CASSLGQGGNTIYF. V gene TRBV5-4 combines with J gene TRBJ1-3, with D tentatively TRBD1 (5 bases). In germline, CDR1 is SGHNT, CDR2 YYREEE (reference sequence). V was cut by 0 bases and J by 3 bases, with 7 bases left in between. The CDR3 sequence is 14 residues long.